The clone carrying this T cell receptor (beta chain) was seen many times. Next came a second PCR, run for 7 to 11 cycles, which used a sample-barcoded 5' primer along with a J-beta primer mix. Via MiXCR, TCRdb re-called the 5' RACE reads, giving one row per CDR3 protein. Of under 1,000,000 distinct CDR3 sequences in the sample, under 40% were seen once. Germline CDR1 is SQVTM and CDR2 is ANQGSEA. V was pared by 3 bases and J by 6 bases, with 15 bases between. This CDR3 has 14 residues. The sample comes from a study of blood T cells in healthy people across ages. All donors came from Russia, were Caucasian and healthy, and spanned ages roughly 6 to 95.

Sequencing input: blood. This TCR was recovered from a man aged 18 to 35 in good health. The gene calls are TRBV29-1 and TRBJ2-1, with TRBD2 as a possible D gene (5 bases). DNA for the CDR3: TGCAGCGTTGATTCTGGTAGAGGGCCCAATGAGCAGTTCTTC. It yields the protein CSVDSGRGPNEQFF.